The 15 T cell receptor beta chains in this list originate from one sample, sequenced in a study of identical twins (TCRdb year 2016). Library prep was done by 5' RACE. For sequencing, an Illumina HiSeq 2000 was employed. The public reads were reanalyzed by TCRdb: fastp trimming at Q25, MiXCR alignment, in-frame beta chains only. When rows share a CDR3 protein, they turn into one entry using the most common DNA and genes. The sample table holds 240,000 or so distinct CDR3 sequences, of which approximately 7% were seen once. More than 3% of the sample is in the top ten clones. A further study also used this sample, focusing on yellow fever vaccine responses in identical twins.

What was sequenced was memory (CD45RO+) T cells sorted from blood. According to the study, the label for this sample's cell subset or site signals: CD45RO+ enriched T cells. All receptors derive from a woman aged 18-29 years in good health.

This clonotype appeared many times. V is TRBV12-3 or TRBV12-4 and J is TRBJ1-1; D not certain. CDR3 length equals 14 residues. With 10 bases removed from V and 4 bases from J, the gap between germline ends came to 19 bases. The CDR3 bases are TGTGCCACCGGTCCGGGAGGGAGAGGCACTGAAGCTTTCTTT. This translates into CATGPGGRGTEAFF.

The V call is TRBV11-2, the J call TRBJ2-7; 9 nucleotides line up with TRBD2. The V and J ends lost 2 bases and 5 bases, in that order; junction bases with no gene match: 10. CDR3 length equals 16 residues. Germline-derived CDR1 and CDR2 are SGHAT and FQNNGV. The chain's CDR3 is CASSLPLGLAPHEQYF. CDR3 DNA: TGTGCCAGCAGCTTACCCTTGGGACTAGCCCCACACGAGCAGTACTTC.

The chain carries TRBV5-1 and TRBJ2-3; TRBD2 matches at 7 bases. The CDR3 contains 16 residues. V gave up 2 bases and J gave up 5 bases; unmatched junction bases: 11. Germline V gives CDR1 SGHRS, CDR2 YFSETQ. CDR3 sequence reads: CASSLEGRAGIDTQYF. The CDR3, as DNA: TGCGCCAGCAGCTTAGAGGGGAGGGCCGGCATAGATACGCAGTATTTT.

This clonotype was seen ten or more times. V and J are TRBV28 and TRBJ2-1; 7 bases are a match to TRBD2. Germline CDR1 reads MDHEN; CDR2 reads SYDVKM. The CDR3 spans 15 residues. J was trimmed by 3 bases and V by 5 bases; bases with no gene match: 7. CDR3 in amino acids: CASSPGGAVYNEQFF. The CDR3, as DNA: TGTGCCAGCAGTCCGGGAGGAGCGGTCTACAATGAGCAGTTCTTC.

This clonotype was counted at least ten times. The chain combines TRBV18 with TRBJ1-2; D is undetermined. V shed 5 bases and J shed 5 bases, with 9 bases lying between them. The CDR3 spans 12 residues. The germline V gene has CDR1 KGHSH and CDR2 LQKENI. The CDR3 nucleotides are TGTGCCAGCTCAAGCGGAATTTATGGCTACACCTTC. It translates to CASSSGIYGYTF.

This clonotype was counted many times. The CDR3 protein is CASTLVGVQTEAFF. CDR3 sequence (DNA): TGTGCCAGCACCCTAGTGGGGGTGCAGACTGAAGCTTTCTTT. The V and J genes are TRBV7-9 and TRBJ1-1, with D perhaps TRBD1 (5 bases). The germline gives CDR1 SEHNR, CDR2 FQNEAQ (reference sequence). Trimming took off 7 bases at V and 5 bases at J, with 17 bases between the two ends. CDR3 length: 14 amino acids.

This sequence joins TRBV11-2 and TRBJ2-5; 11 bases map to TRBD1. V was clipped by 5 bases and J by 5 bases; unmatched bases: 13. The CDR3 length is 17 residues. The germline V gene encodes CDR1 SGHAT and CDR2 FQNNGV. Written as DNA, the CDR3 is TGTGCCAGCAGCCAAGGACAGGGGGCAGGAATAACGGAGACCCAGTACTTC. This sequence encodes CASSQGQGAGITETQYF.

The table lists this clonotype with many counts. V usage is TRBV5-6 and J usage is TRBJ1-4, with TRBD1 identical over 7 bases. Germline V gene sequence: CDR1 SGHDT, CDR2 YYEEEE. The CDR3 loop spans 18 amino acids. With 2 bases clipped from V and 0 bases from J, the junction kept 10 bases outside the gene matches. The CDR3, as DNA: TGTGCCAGCAGCTTTCGGGGACAGTTTTTTGCAACTAATGAAAAACTGTTTTTT. Translated: CASSFRGQFFATNEKLFF.

This clonotype was counted ten times or more. This chain links TRBV9 with TRBJ2-1; 7 nucleotides align to TRBD2. This CDR3 has 20 residues. The V segment lost 0 bases and the J segment 4 bases; nucleotides outside the gene matches: 19. From germline, CDR1 is SGDLS and CDR2 YYNGEE. For the CDR3, the DNA is TGTGCCAGCAGCGTAGAGTCGGGAGGTTTTGGGTCCCCCCCGTACAATGAGCAGTTCTTC. Translated, it gives CASSVESGGFGSPPYNEQFF.

There are a few counts of this clonotype. The genes are TRBV6-1 and TRBJ1-1; no clear D. V shed 8 bases and J shed 4 bases, with 17 bases lying between them. Germline V CDR1 and CDR2: MNHNS, SASEGT. The CDR3 has 14 residues. CDR3 sequence: CASERIHRGTEAFF. The CDR3 DNA reads TGTGCCAGCGAAAGGATCCATCGGGGCACTGAAGCTTTCTTT.

This clonotype was recorded a few times. The chain employs TRBV6-1 and TRBJ2-1; TRBD2 might be the D (6 bases). Between the trimmed V and J ends, which lost 3 bases and 7 bases, there was a span of 13 bases. The germline gives CDR1 MNHNS, CDR2 SASEGT. CDR3 size: 14 residues. The CDR3 region has the DNA TGTGCCAGCAGTGAGCTGAGCGGAGGGAATGAGCAGTTCTTC. It codes for CASSELSGGNEQFF.

This clonotype was seen ten or more times. The gene calls are TRBV12-3 or TRBV12-4 and TRBJ2-1, with no clear D. The V gene lost 0 bases and the J gene lost 1 base, with 7 bases spanning the gap. This CDR3 contains 15 residues. This CDR3 reads CASSLAPTSYNEQFF. CDR3 DNA: TGTGCCAGCAGTTTAGCGCCGACTTCCTACAATGAGCAGTTCTTC.

This clonotype is medium-sized within its sample. The rearrangement joins TRBV11-3 to TRBJ2-1, with 8 positions matching TRBD2. Germline loops: CDR1 SGHNT, CDR2 YENEEA. The J segment lost 8 bases and the V segment lost 5 bases, leaving 11 bases of the junction unmatched. The CDR3 consists of 15 residues. The CDR3, as DNA: TGTGCCAGCAGCGGCAGTAGCGGGACCATGGATGAGCAGTTCTTC. It codes for CASSGSSGTMDEQFF.

There are many counts of this clonotype. This rearrangement joins TRBV7-2 to TRBJ1-4, with D perhaps matching TRBD1 (5 bases). Germline V CDR1 and CDR2: SGHTA, FQGNSA. The CDR3 is 16 amino acids. Trimming left V 2 bases short and J 5 bases short, with 15 bases between. The CDR3 DNA sequence: TGTGCCAGCAGCTTATCTTTTTCAGGGTCGAATGAAAAACTGTTTTTT. It yields the protein CASSLSFSGSNEKLFF.

This clonotype has at least ten counts. The chain links TRBV3-1 to TRBJ2-7; 9 bases are a match to TRBD2. Per the germline V gene, CDR1 is LGHDT and CDR2 is YNNKEL (reference sequence). With V trimmed by 0 bases and J by 12 bases, 12 bases remained unmatched. CDR3 length: 15 residues. The CDR3 DNA reads as TGTGCCAGCAGCCAAGATGGGCTAGCGGGACTAACCGTGTACTTC. Translation gives CASSQDGLAGLTVYF.